The 25 T cell receptor beta chains in this list originate from one sample, sequenced in a study of cytomegalovirus exposure and HLA in healthy donors. The primer mix had 60 Vbeta and 13 Jbeta primers. Assay used: immunoSEQ multiplex PCR; TCRdb lists only in-frame clones, some missing. The table includes about 190,000 clones, 75% to 90% detected once. Sequenced material: PBMCs. The receptors were gathered from a woman aged 30 to 39 in good health and CMV-seronegative.

This chain joins TRBV7-9 and TRBJ2-5; 7 bases match TRBD1. CDR1 SEHNR and CDR2 FQNEAQ come from the germline V gene (reference sequence). The CDR3 spans 17 residues. The V and J ends lost 5 bases and 2 bases, in that order; junction bases with no gene match: 14. CDR3 sequence reads: CASSPSPGQAGQETQYF. CDR3 sequence (DNA): TGTGCCAGCAGCCCCTCACCTGGACAGGCCGGGCAAGAGACCCAGTACTTC.

This clone has just one count. The V call is TRBV18, the J call TRBJ1-2; D unresolved. The CDR3 runs 14 residues. Germline loops: CDR1 KGHSH, CDR2 LQKENI. Trimming removed 2 bases from V and 0 bases from J, with 7 bases in between. CDR3 in amino acids: CASSPSRTNYGYTF. The CDR3 region has the DNA TGTGCCAGCTCACCAAGCAGGACTAACTATGGCTACACCTTC.

This clone was seen only once. The chain couples TRBV5-1 to TRBJ2-7; TRBD2 agrees at 7 bases. Germline V gene sequence: CDR1 SGHRS, CDR2 YFSETQ. The J segment lost 6 bases and the V segment lost 4 bases, leaving 13 bases of the junction unmatched. The CDR3 contains 15 residues. The CDR3 DNA reads as TGCGCCAGCAGCGGGGAGGCATTGTCGGGGGGCGAGCAGTACTTC. It specifies CASSGEALSGGEQYF.

J is TRBJ1-2 and V is TRBV5-1; 8 nucleotides align to TRBD1. The germline V gene has CDR1 SGHRS and CDR2 YFSETQ. The CDR3 totals 16 residues. J gave up 0 bases and V 0 bases, and 4 bases lay outside the gene matches. This chain's CDR3 is CASSLGTGSANYGYTF. CDR3 bases: TGCGCCAGCAGCTTGGGGACAGGGTCCGCTAACTATGGCTACACCTTC.

As to this clone: The junction departs from the called germline gene at one end, perhaps through a read error. The CDR3: CASTWTSGSSYQQYF. DNA of the CDR3: TGTGCCAGCACCTGGACTAGCGGGAGCTCCTACCAGCAGTACTTC. The chain carries TRBV6-1 and TRBJ2-7, with 13 bases fitting TRBD2. Germline V gives CDR1 MNHNS, CDR2 SASEGT. The CDR3 runs to 15 residues.

This rearrangement joins TRBV2 to TRBJ1-1, with 9 bases identical to TRBD1. The CDR3 runs to 14 residues. Per the germline V gene, CDR1 is SNHLY and CDR2 is FYNNEI. With V trimmed by 8 bases and J by 7 bases, 11 bases remained unmatched. The chain's CDR3 is CASRPLTGGIEAFF. As DNA, the CDR3 is TGTGCCAGCCGGCCCCTGACAGGGGGGATTGAAGCTTTCTTT.

About this clone itself: Germline is not matched at one junction end, which may reflect a read error. This chain joins TRBV7-7 and TRBJ2-1, with 13 bases lining up with TRBD2. The germline V gene encodes CDR1 SSHAT and CDR2 FNYEAQ (reference sequence). The CDR3 is 17 residues long. CDR3: CASSLSPTSGGANEQFF. The CDR3, as DNA: TGTGCTAGCAGCTTAAGCCCAACTAGCGGGGGGGCGAATGAGCAGTTCTTC.

This clone appeared once. The chain employs TRBV18 and TRBJ2-1, with 9 positions matching TRBD2. The germline V gene has CDR1 KGHSH and CDR2 LQKENI. V was clipped by 6 bases and J by 7 bases; unmatched bases: 7. This CDR3 is 14 amino acids long. The CDR3 DNA is TGTGCCAGCTCTCCGAGCGGGGGGCCAAATGAGCAGTTCTTC. Amino acids: CASSPSGGPNEQFF.

As regards this clone: One junction end does not reproduce the germline sequence, and a read error may be involved. This rearrangement joins TRBV7-9 to TRBJ2-7; 8 bases are a match to TRBD2. The CDR3 covers 17 residues. The germline V gene has CDR1 SEHNR and CDR2 FQNEAQ (reference sequence). Written as DNA, the CDR3 is TGTTCCAGCAGCTTAGCCCGGGGGGGAGCGGGAGATTACGAGCAGTACTTC. Residues: CSSSLARGGAGDYEQYF.

This chain connects TRBV10-3 to TRBJ2-3; 8 bases align to TRBD2. The length of the CDR3 is 14 residues. With 11 bases clipped from V and 2 bases from J, the junction kept 9 bases outside the gene matches. The germline gives CDR1 ENHRY, CDR2 SYGVKD. CDR3 sequence: CAAGRGGPTDTQYF. The CDR3 bases are TGTGCCGCGGGACGGGGGGGGCCCACAGATACGCAGTATTTT.

The rearrangement uses TRBV4-2 and TRBJ2-6; a possible D gene is TRBD1 (5 bases). Looked up from germline, CDR1 is LGHNA and CDR2 is YNFKEQ. There are 17 residues in the CDR3. V dropped 0 bases and J dropped 2 bases, with 11 bases sitting between them. The CDR3 coding sequence is TGTGCCAGCAGCCAAGATGTAGGGGCCGCTGGGGCCAACGTCCTGACTTTC. This translates into CASSQDVGAAGANVLTF.

The chain joins TRBV4-1 to TRBJ2-1; TRBD2 aligns across 13 bases. The CDR3 is 19 amino acids. Germline values: CDR1 MGHRA, CDR2 YSYEKL. V shed 1 base and J 0 bases; nucleotides not matched to a gene: 6. CDR3 sequence reads: CASSQGTSGGRSSYNEQFF. CDR3 DNA: TGCGCCAGCAGCCAAGGGACTAGCGGGGGCCGGAGCTCCTACAATGAGCAGTTCTTC.

The V gene is TRBV19, the J gene TRBJ1-1, with 8 positions matching TRBD1. V dropped 4 bases and J dropped 0; count of bases not matched to a gene: 13. Germline CDR1 and CDR2: LNHDA and SQIVND (reference sequence). This CDR3 contains 18 residues. The CDR3 bases are TGTGCCAGTAGTACCCCACTGAAAGGGACAGGCCTGAACACTGAAGCTTTCTTT. Its translation: CASSTPLKGTGLNTEAFF.

This clone came up once. The gene calls are TRBV29-1 and TRBJ2-1; the match to TRBD1 covers 8 bases. This CDR3 comprises 15 residues. V shed 2 bases, J shed 7 bases, and the junction held 10 bases outside the gene matches. Germline CDR1 reads SQVTM; CDR2 reads ANQGSEA. CDR3 DNA: TGCAGCGTTGAACCTTTGGGACAGGCTTTTAATGAGCAGTTCTTC. Amino acid sequence: CSVEPLGQAFNEQFF.

The V and J genes are TRBV5-1 and TRBJ2-1; tentative D call: TRBD1 (7 bases). Deletions cut 2 bases from V and 7 bases from J, with 13 bases between. This CDR3 is built from 14 residues. Germline values: CDR1 SGHRS, CDR2 YFSETQ. The CDR3 sequence: CASSLSRGVNEQFF. CDR3 sequence (DNA): TGCGCCAGCAGCTTATCCAGGGGGGTTAATGAGCAGTTCTTC.

The chain is built from TRBV27 and TRBJ2-2; D perhaps matches TRBD2 (5 bases). Trimming cost V 5 bases and J 7 bases, with 26 bases left between them. The CDR3 loop spans 18 amino acids. Germline values: CDR1 MNHEY, CDR2 SMNVEV (reference sequence). The CDR3 region is CASSPLIYRANRGGELFF. In nucleotides, the CDR3 is TGTGCCAGCAGTCCACTAATTTACCGGGCTAATCGGGGCGGGGAGCTGTTTTTT.

This clone was seen once. The chain combines TRBV5-6 with TRBJ1-2; 8 positions match TRBD1. V lost 4 bases, J lost 1 base, and 3 bases stayed unmatched. The germline V gene has CDR1 SGHDT and CDR2 YYEEEE. There are 14 residues in the CDR3. In DNA form, the CDR3 reads TGTGCCAGCAGCCAAGACAGGGGTAACTATGGCTACACCTTC. It specifies CASSQDRGNYGYTF.

This clone came up once. The V gene is TRBV15, the J gene TRBJ2-3, with D possibly matching TRBD1 (5 bases). V shed 2 bases and J shed 6 bases, with 18 bases lying between them. In germline, CDR1 is LNHNV, CDR2 YYDKDF (reference sequence). The CDR3 is 16 residues long. CDR3 loop: CATSRFRQIRADTQYF. As DNA, the CDR3 is TGTGCCACCAGCAGATTCAGACAGATACGAGCGGATACGCAGTATTTT.

Only one count was recorded for this clone. This chain joins TRBV2 and TRBJ2-5; tentative D call: TRBD1 (6 bases). Germline CDR1 SNHLY, CDR2 FYNNEI. The CDR3 loop spans 12 amino acids. The V gene lost 5 bases and the J gene lost 5 bases, with 9 bases spanning the gap. CDR3 sequence reads: CASSTGSETQYF. The CDR3 DNA reads TGTGCCAGCAGTACAGGGTCGGAGACCCAGTACTTC.

V and J are TRBV7-2 and TRBJ1-3; unclear D gene. The CDR3 runs 13 residues. Germline lookup yields CDR1 SGHTA and CDR2 FQGNSA. Trimming removed 6 bases at V and 4 bases at J, with 10 bases between. CDR3: CASSLRVGNTIYF. CDR3 DNA sequence: TGTGCCAGCAGTCTGAGGGTGGGAAACACCATATATTTT.

The genes are TRBV6-6 and TRBJ1-1; D unclear. The V end lost 2 bases, the J end lost 1 base, and 8 bases lay between the germline ends. CDR3 length: 14 residues. Germline CDR1 reads MNHNY; CDR2 reads SVGAGI (reference sequence). The CDR3 is CASSYNAGNTEAFF. The CDR3 coding sequence is TGTGCCAGCAGTTACAATGCGGGGAACACTGAAGCTTTCTTT.

V is TRBV27 and J is TRBJ2-1; 7 bases align to TRBD1. Trimming took 5 bases from V and 7 from J; bases not matched to a gene: 11. CDR3 size: 15 residues. Per the germline V gene, CDR1 is MNHEY and CDR2 is SMNVEV (reference sequence). DNA of the CDR3: TGTGCCAGCAGTAAAACGACAGGGCTAGGTAATGAGCAGTTCTTC. Translating it yields CASSKTTGLGNEQFF.

V and J are TRBV2 and TRBJ2-3; D is uncertain. The V and J ends lost 4 bases and 1 base respectively, with 12 bases between them. CDR3 length: 15 amino acids. Germline V gives CDR1 SNHLY, CDR2 FYNNEI. The CDR3 region is CASSVAHQGTDTQYF. In DNA, the CDR3 is TGTGCCAGCAGTGTAGCTCATCAGGGCACAGATACGCAGTATTTT.

The gene calls are TRBV5-1 and TRBJ2-5, with 9 bases fitting TRBD1. V was pared by 3 bases and J by 1 base, with 4 bases of the junction left unmatched. This CDR3 is 15 amino acids long. Germline V gives CDR1 SGHRS, CDR2 YFSETQ. Here the CDR3 reads CASSSGTGSQETQYF. The CDR3 coding sequence is TGCGCCAGCAGCTCCGGGACAGGGAGCCAAGAGACCCAGTACTTC.

The rearrangement uses TRBV6-1 and TRBJ1-5; TRBD1 might be the D (5 bases). Germline CDR1 MNHNS, CDR2 SASEGT. Between the trimmed V and J ends, which lost 8 bases and 0 bases, there was a span of 8 bases. This CDR3 has 13 amino acids. The CDR3 DNA reads TGTGCCAGCGGGGCCTATAGCAATCAGCCCCAGCATTTT. This encodes CASGAYSNQPQHF.